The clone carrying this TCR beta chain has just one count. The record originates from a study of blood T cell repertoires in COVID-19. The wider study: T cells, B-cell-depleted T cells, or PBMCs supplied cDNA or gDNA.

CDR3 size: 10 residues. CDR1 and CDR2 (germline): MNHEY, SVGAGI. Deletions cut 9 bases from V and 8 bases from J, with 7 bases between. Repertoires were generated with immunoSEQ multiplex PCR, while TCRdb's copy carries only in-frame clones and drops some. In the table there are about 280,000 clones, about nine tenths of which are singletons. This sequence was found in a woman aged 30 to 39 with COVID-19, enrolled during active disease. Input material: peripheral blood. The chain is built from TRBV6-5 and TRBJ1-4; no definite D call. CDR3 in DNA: TGTGCCAGTTGGAGCGAAAAACTGTTTTTT. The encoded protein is CASWSEKLFF.